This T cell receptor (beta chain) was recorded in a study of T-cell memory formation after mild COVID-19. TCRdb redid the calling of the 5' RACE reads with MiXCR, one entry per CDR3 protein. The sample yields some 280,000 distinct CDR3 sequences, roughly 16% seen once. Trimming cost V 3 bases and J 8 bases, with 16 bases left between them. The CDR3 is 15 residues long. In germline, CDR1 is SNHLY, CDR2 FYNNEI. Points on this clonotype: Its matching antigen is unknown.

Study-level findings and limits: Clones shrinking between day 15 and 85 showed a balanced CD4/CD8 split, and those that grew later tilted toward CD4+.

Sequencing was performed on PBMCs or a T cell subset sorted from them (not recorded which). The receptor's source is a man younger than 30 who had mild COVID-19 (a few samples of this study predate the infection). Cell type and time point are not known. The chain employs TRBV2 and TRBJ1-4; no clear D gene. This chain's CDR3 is CASSEQPMGNEKLFF. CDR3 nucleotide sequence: TGTGCCAGCAGTGAGCAGCCCATGGGCAACGAAAAACTGTTTTTT.